Each of the 17 T cell receptor beta chains below was sequenced from the same sample in a study of blood T cell repertoires in COVID-19. The data were produced by immunoSEQ multiplex PCR, yet TCRdb's version contains in-frame clones alone and is incomplete. The table includes some 330,000 clones, over 75% detected once. Sequencing was done on a sample of PBMCs or T cells enriched from blood (not recorded which). The source of these receptors is a man in his forties in a cohort exposed to, infected with or recovered from COVID-19 (not recorded which).

This chain connects TRBV10-3 to TRBJ2-7; 11 bases align to TRBD1. The CDR3 spans 12 residues. J gave up 9 bases and V 7 bases, and 5 bases lay outside the gene matches. From germline, CDR1 is ENHRY and CDR2 SYGVKD. Here the CDR3 DNA reads TGTGCCATCACCGGGACAGGGGGTCTGCAGTACTTC. Amino acids: CAITGTGGLQYF.

The chain combines TRBV6-2 or TRBV6-3 with TRBJ2-3; D ambiguous. Germline V gives CDR1 MNHEY, CDR2 SVGEGT. V lost 5 bases, J lost 0 bases, and 3 bases lay in between. The CDR3 contains 12 residues. CDR3 residues: CASSQSTDTQYF. In DNA form, the CDR3 reads TGTGCCAGCAGTCAAAGCACAGATACGCAGTATTTT.

In this sample, this clone turned up once. The chain carries TRBV27 and TRBJ2-4; 9 bases are a match to TRBD2. Looked up from germline, CDR1 is MNHEY and CDR2 is SMNVEV (reference sequence). The CDR3 has 14 amino acids. V trimming: 6 bases; J trimming: 5 bases; junction bases outside the gene matches: 5. In nucleotides, the CDR3 is TGTGCCAGCAGCTTAGCGGGAGCGGAAAACATTCAGTACTTC. Encoded protein: CASSLAGAENIQYF.

The chain combines TRBV2 with TRBJ2-3, with TRBD2 matching over 8 bases. Looked up from germline, CDR1 is SNHLY and CDR2 is FYNNEI. V shed 7 bases and J 3 bases; nucleotides not matched to a gene: 3. The CDR3 loop spans 13 amino acids. CDR3 nucleotides: TGTGCCAGCATAGCGGGGATGACAGATACGCAGTATTTT. Protein product: CASIAGMTDTQYF.

The V call is TRBV16, the J call TRBJ2-1; TRBD2 might be the D (6 bases). The V end was cut by 2 bases, the J end by 0 bases, with 8 bases between. The CDR3 totals 15 residues. From germline, CDR1 is KGHSY and CDR2 FQNENV. The CDR3 is CASSQGGSSYNEQFF. CDR3 sequence (DNA): TGTGCCAGCAGCCAAGGGGGGAGCTCCTACAATGAGCAGTTCTTC.

The chain recombines TRBV5-1 with TRBJ1-1; 9 bases map to TRBD1. Germline V gene sequence: CDR1 SGHRS, CDR2 YFSETQ. With V trimmed by 5 bases and J by 3 bases, 5 bases remained unmatched. This CDR3 contains 14 residues. The CDR3, as DNA: TGCGCCAGCAGTCGGACAGGGGAGGACACTGAAGCTTTCTTT. It codes for CASSRTGEDTEAFF.

The chain is built from TRBV3-1 (or the pseudogene TRBV3-2) and TRBJ1-3, with 7 bases identical to TRBD1. The CDR3 runs 14 residues. Germline CDR1 is LGHDT and CDR2 is YNNKEL (reference sequence). V shed 6 bases and J 4 bases; nucleotides not matched to a gene: 6. The DNA of the CDR3 is TGTGCCAGCAGTTACAGGGGCTCCGGAAACACCATATATTTT. Translated: CASSYRGSGNTIYF.

This chain uses TRBV14 with TRBJ2-1; 13 bases agree with TRBD2. CDR3 length: 16 amino acids. V shed 6 bases and J 6 bases; nucleotides not matched to a gene: 8. The germline CDR1 and CDR2 sequences are SGHDN and FVKESK. CDR3 sequence: CASRGTSGNPLNEQFF. In nucleotides, the CDR3 is TGTGCCAGCAGGGGGACTAGCGGGAACCCTCTCAATGAGCAGTTCTTC.

The V gene is TRBV28, the J gene TRBJ1-2, with 7 bases fitting TRBD1. The CDR3 runs to 15 residues. V lost 2 bases, J lost 8 bases, and 11 bases stayed unmatched. CDR1 is MDHEN, CDR2 SYDVKM, per germline. The CDR3 sequence is CASSLAGGFYWGYTF. The CDR3 DNA follows: TGTGCCAGCAGTTTAGCAGGGGGTTTTTATTGGGGCTACACCTTC.

For the CDR3, the DNA is TGTGCCAGCAGCCAACCTCCGGGGCCCCAGCATTTT. Protein: CASSQPPGPQHF. J is TRBJ1-5 and V is TRBV3-1 (or the pseudogene TRBV3-2); D unclear. The ends were cut back, 2 bases at V and 9 bases at J, with 8 bases in the middle. CDR1 and CDR2 from the germline V gene are LGHDT and YNNKEL (reference sequence). There are 12 residues in the CDR3.

V gene TRBV5-4 combines with J gene TRBJ2-7, with D perhaps TRBD1 (5 bases). Germline assignment: CDR1 SGHNT and CDR2 YYREEE (reference sequence). This CDR3 has 15 residues. V shed 0 bases and J shed 3 bases, with 13 bases lying between them. The CDR3 bases are TGTGCCAGCAGCTTGGGGCGGCGGACACACTACGAGCAGTACTTC. Its translation is CASSLGRRTHYEQYF.

J is TRBJ2-5 and V is TRBV7-9, with TRBD1 matching over 9 bases. The germline gives CDR1 SEHNR, CDR2 FQNEAQ (reference sequence). The CDR3 loop spans 16 amino acids. With 1 base clipped from V and 4 bases from J, the junction kept 7 bases outside the gene matches. The DNA for the CDR3 is TGTGCCAGCAGCTTAGGTGATCGGACAGGGGCAGAGACCCAGTACTTC. It specifies CASSLGDRTGAETQYF.

This chain connects TRBV7-6 to TRBJ2-4; 14 positions match TRBD2. Trimming took 1 base from V and 4 from J; bases not matched to a gene: 6. The CDR3 spans 18 residues. Germline CDR1 and CDR2: SGHVS and FNYEAQ. Here the CDR3 reads CASSLGGTSGRGKNIQYF. The CDR3 DNA follows: TGTGCCAGCAGCTTAGGCGGGACTAGCGGGAGAGGGAAAAACATTCAGTACTTC.

The chain joins TRBV28 to TRBJ2-5; 9 bases are a match to TRBD2. The length of the CDR3 is 13 residues. V trimming: 9 bases; J trimming: 4 bases; junction bases outside the gene matches: 6. The V gene's germline CDR1 is MDHEN and CDR2 SYDVKM. DNA for the CDR3: TGTGCCAGTATAGCGGGAGCTGGAGAGACCCAGTACTTC. Protein: CASIAGAGETQYF.

V and J are TRBV10-1 and TRBJ2-1; 12 nucleotides align to TRBD1. J lost 7 bases, V lost 6 bases, and 7 bases had no gene match. The CDR3 consists of 15 residues. Germline lookup yields CDR1 WNHNN and CDR2 SYGVQD (reference sequence). CDR3 DNA sequence: TGCGCCAGCAGCCTGGGGGGACAGGGGGCGAATGAGCAGTTCTTC. Amino acids: CASSLGGQGANEQFF.

The sample holds one count of this clone. This chain links TRBV12-5 with TRBJ2-1; 7 positions agree with TRBD2. Germline trimming cut 1 base from V and 8 bases from J; bases unmatched to any gene: 5. CDR1 is LGHNT and CDR2 is FRNRAP in the germline V gene. The CDR3 is 14 residues long. CDR3 sequence (DNA): TGTGCTAGTGGTTTGGGGACTAGTAGTGATGAGCAGTTCTTC. Translation: CASGLGTSSDEQFF.

The chain employs TRBV28 and TRBJ1-5, with 7 bases matching TRBD1. There are 12 residues in the CDR3. The junction had 5 bases not matched to a gene; V was cut back by 8 bases and J by 7 bases. CDR1 is MDHEN and CDR2 is SYDVKM in the germline V gene. The CDR3 reads CASGTAKQPQHF. As DNA, the CDR3 is TGTGCCAGCGGGACAGCTAAGCAGCCCCAGCATTTT.